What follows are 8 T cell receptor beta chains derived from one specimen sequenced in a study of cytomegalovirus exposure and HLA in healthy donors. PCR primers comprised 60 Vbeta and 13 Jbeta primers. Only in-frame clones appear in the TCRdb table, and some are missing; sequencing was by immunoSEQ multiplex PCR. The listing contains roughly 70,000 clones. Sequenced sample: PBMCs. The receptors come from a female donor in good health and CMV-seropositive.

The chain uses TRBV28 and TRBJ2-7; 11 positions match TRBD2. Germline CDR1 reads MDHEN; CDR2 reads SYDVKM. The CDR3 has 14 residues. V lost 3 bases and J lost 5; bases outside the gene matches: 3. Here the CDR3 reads CASSFSGRADEQYF. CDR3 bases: TGTGCCAGCAGTTTTAGCGGGAGGGCCGACGAGCAGTACTTC.

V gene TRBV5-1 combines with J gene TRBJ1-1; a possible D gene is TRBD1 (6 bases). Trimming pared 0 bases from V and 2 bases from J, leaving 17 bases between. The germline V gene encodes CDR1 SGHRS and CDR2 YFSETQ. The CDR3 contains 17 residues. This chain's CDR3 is CASSLVGGQASNTEAFF. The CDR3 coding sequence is TGCGCCAGCAGCTTGGTGGGGGGGCAGGCATCTAACACTGAAGCTTTCTTT.

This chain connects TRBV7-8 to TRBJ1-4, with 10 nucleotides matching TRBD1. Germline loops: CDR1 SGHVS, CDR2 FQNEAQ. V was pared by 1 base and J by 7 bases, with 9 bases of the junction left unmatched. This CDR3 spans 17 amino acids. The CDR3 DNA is TGTGCCAGCAGCTTAGTTCCCGACAGGGGGCATAGTGAAAAACTGTTTTTT. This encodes CASSLVPDRGHSEKLFF. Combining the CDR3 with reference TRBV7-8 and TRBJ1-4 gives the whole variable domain GAGVSQSPRYKVAKRGQDVALRCDPISGHVSLFWYQQALGQGPEFLTYFQNEAQLDKSGLPSDRFFAERPEGSVSTLKIQRTQQEDSAVYLCASSLVPDRGHSEKLFFGSGTQLSVL.

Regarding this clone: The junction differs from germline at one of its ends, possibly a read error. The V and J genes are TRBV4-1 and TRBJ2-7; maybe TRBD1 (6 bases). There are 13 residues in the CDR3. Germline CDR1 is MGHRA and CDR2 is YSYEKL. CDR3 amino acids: CASSLEQGYEQYF. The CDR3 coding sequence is TGCGCAAGCAGCCTCGAACAGGGCTACGAGCAGTACTTC.

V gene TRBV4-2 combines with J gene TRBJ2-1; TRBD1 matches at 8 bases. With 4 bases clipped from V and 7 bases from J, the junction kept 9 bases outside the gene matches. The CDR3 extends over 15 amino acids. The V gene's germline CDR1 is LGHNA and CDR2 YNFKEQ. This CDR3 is CASSLGTGTGNEQFF. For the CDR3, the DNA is TGTGCCAGCAGCCTCGGGACAGGTACGGGGAATGAGCAGTTCTTC.

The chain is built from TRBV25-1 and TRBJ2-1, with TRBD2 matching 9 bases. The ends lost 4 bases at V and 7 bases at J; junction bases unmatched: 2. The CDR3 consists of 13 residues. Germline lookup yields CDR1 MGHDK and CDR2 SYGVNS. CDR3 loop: CASSAGLANEQFF. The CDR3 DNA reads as TGTGCCAGCAGTGCGGGACTAGCAAATGAGCAGTTCTTC.

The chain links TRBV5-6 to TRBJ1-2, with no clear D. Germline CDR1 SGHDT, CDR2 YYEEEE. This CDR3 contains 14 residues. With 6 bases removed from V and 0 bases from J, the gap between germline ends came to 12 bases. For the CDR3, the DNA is TGTGCCAGCATAACGGCAGGCCCTAACTATGGCTACACCTTC. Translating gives CASITAGPNYGYTF. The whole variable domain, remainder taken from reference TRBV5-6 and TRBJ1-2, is DAGVTQSPTHLIKTRGQQVTLRCSPKSGHDTVSWYQQALGQGPQFIFQYYEEEERQRGNFPDRFSGHQFPNYSSELNVNALLLGDSALYLCASITAGPNYGYTFGSGTRLTVV.

The CDR3 sequence: CASSIDRGQPQHF. DNA for the CDR3: TGTGCCAGTAGTATAGATCGGGGTCAGCCCCAGCATTTT. The chain carries TRBV19 and TRBJ1-5; D not resolved. CDR3 length: 13 residues. Deletions cut 0 bases from V and 6 bases from J, with 6 bases between. Germline values: CDR1 LNHDA, CDR2 SQIVND (reference sequence).